This T cell receptor beta chain stems from a study of identical twins. Germline values: CDR1 SGHNT, CDR2 YYREEE (reference sequence). Losses at the gene ends were 3 bases for V and 3 bases for J; bases not matched to a gene: 0. This CDR3 region has 12 residues. Every one of the donors was a healthy Caucasian. TCRdb analysed the 5' RACE reads with MiXCR anew, one entry per CDR3 protein. The sample comprises 400,000 to 500,000 distinct CDR3 sequences, roughly 20% of which are singletons, and 10% to 15% rests with the top ten. What was sequenced was naive T cells sorted from blood. V and J are TRBV5-4 and TRBJ2-7; 7 bases fit TRBD2. This clonotype originated in a man aged 45-60 years in good health. The CDR3 spells CASSWEGYEQYF. As DNA, the CDR3 is TGTGCCAGCAGCTGGGAGGGCTACGAGCAGTACTTC.